This T cell receptor beta chain is drawn from a study of blood T cell repertoires in COVID-19. Overall study: Some COVID-19 samples were acute and others convalescent; all came from the United States, Italy and Spain.

Only in-frame clones appear in the TCRdb table, and some are missing; sequencing was by immunoSEQ multiplex PCR. The sample yields over 200,000 clones, approximately 90% seen once. CDR3 length: 17 amino acids. Trimming cost V 5 bases and J 5 bases, with 22 bases left between them. CDR1 is SEHNR, CDR2 FQNEAQ, per germline (reference sequence). Seattle cases were enrolled at active infection and followed longitudinally. This receptor was identified in a man aged 60 to 75 with COVID-19, enrolled during active disease. Sequencing was done on a sample of peripheral blood. The V call is TRBV7-9, the J call TRBJ2-1; maybe TRBD2 (6 bases). CDR3 DNA sequence: TGTGCCAGCAGCCCGGGTGAGCCGGGGGTCCCCCACAATGAGCAGTTCTTC. It specifies CASSPGEPGVPHNEQFF.